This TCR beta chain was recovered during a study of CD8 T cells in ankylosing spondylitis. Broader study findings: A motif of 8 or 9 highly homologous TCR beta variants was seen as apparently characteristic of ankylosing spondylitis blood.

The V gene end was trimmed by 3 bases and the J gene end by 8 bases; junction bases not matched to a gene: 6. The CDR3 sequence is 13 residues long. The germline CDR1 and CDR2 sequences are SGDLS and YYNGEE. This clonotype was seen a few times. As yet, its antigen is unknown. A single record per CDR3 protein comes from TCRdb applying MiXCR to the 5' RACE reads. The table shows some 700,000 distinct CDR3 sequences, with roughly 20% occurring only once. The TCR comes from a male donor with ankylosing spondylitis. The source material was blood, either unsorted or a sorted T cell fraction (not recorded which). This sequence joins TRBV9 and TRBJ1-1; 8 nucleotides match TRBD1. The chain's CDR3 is CASSGGQESEAFF. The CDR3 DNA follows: TGTGCCAGCAGCGGGGGACAGGAATCCGAAGCTTTCTTT.